This T cell receptor (beta chain) came from a study of blood T cell repertoires in COVID-19. Comment on this clone: Other DNA sequences in this sample translate to the same CDR3.

The CDR3 is 14 amino acids. Germline lookup yields CDR1 SGDLS and CDR2 YYNGEE. Trimming cost V 0 bases and J 7 bases; bases outside gene matches: 3. Sequenced by immunoSEQ multiplex PCR; TCRdb stores in-frame clones only, minus some. The sample holds 250,000 or so clones; around 86% are singletons and the top ten take approximately 0.94%. The clonotype originates from a woman in her 40s who had recovered from COVID-19. The chain joins TRBV9 to TRBJ2-1; TRBD2 agrees at 8 bases. The sample comprised peripheral blood. The CDR3 DNA reads as TGTGCCAGCAGCGTAGAACTAGCGGATAATGAGCAGTTCTTC. Its protein product is CASSVELADNEQFF. Together with reference TRBV9 and TRBJ2-1, the CDR3 gives the full variable domain: DSGVTQTPKHLITATGQRVTLRCSPRSGDLSVYWYQQSLDQGLQFLIQYYNGEERAKGNILERFSAQQFPDLHSELNLSSLELGDSALYFCASSVELADNEQFFGPGTRLTVL.